The clone carrying this T cell receptor beta chain has just a few counts. This entry is derived from a study of blood T cell repertoires in COVID-19. At the level of the study: Spain, Italy and the United States supplied samples that represented acute and convalescent COVID-19. In each case, the material was cDNA or gDNA derived from T cells, B-cell-depleted T cells, or PBMCs.

Study processing details: Reference gene primer amplification in the assay estimated nucleated cell counts. TCRdb's table, derived via immunoSEQ multiplex PCR, lists solely in-frame clones and lacks some. V and J calls and clone size come straight from that table; D and trimming were deduced from the DNA. The sample lists roughly 250,000 clones; about 80% were seen once. Germline V gene sequence: CDR1 SGHTA, CDR2 FQGNSA. The CDR3 runs to 14 residues. Trimming cost V 5 bases and J 5 bases; bases outside gene matches: 7. Sequencing used peripheral blood. J is TRBJ2-7 and V is TRBV7-2; TRBD1 matches at 9 bases. This receptor was obtained from a woman in her forties or fifties with acute or convalescent COVID-19. The CDR3 sequence is CASSGRTGDDEQYF. Here the CDR3 DNA reads TGTGCCAGCAGCGGCCGGACAGGGGATGACGAGCAGTACTTC.